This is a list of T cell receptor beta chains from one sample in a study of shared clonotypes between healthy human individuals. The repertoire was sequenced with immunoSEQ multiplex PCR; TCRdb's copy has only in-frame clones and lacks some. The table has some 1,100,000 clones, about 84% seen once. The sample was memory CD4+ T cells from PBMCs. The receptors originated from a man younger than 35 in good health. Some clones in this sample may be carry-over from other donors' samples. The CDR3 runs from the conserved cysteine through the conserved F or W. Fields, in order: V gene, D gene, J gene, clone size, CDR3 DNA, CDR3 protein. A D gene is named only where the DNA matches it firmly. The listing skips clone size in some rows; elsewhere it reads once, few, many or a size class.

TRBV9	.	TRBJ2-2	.	TGTGCCAGCATGCCCGCAGCCGGGTTCACCGGGGAGCTGTTTTTT	CASMPAAGFTGELFF
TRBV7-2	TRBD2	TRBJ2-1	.	TGTGCCAGCAGCTTAGGTCCGGGAGGGGGTTACAATGAGCAGTTCTTC	CASSLGPGGGYNEQFF
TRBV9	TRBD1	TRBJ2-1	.	TGTGCCAGCAGCGTAGGTGGGACAGACCCTGTGAATGAGCAGTTCTTC	CASSVGGTDPVNEQFF
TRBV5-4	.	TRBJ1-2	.	TGTGCCAGCACCTCGAGGGGGGAAACTAACTATGGCTACACCTTC	CASTSRGETNYGYTF
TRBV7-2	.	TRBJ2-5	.	TGTGCCAGCAGCTTAAGCCCAGCTCAAGAGACCCAGTACTTC	CASSLSPAQETQYF
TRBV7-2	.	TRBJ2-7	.	TGTGCCAGCAGCCCCGGGCCCGGGGCCTACGAGCAGTACTTC	CASSPGPGAYEQYF
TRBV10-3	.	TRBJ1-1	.	TGTGCCATCAGAAACAGGCGAGACACTGAAGCTTTCTTT	CAIRNRRDTEAFF
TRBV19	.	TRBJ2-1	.	TGTGCCAGTAGTCTCCCCCCAGGTAGACGAAATGAGCAGTTCTTC	CASSLPPGRRNEQFF
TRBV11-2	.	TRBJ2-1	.	TGTGCCAGCAGCTTAGCGGGACATCTCTCCTACAATGAGCAGTTCTTC	CASSLAGHLSYNEQFF
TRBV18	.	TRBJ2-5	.	TGTGCCACCTCTGGCGATCAAGAGACCCAGTACTTC	CATSGDQETQYF
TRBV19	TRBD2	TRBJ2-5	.	TGTGCCAGTAGTATAGTCCTCGGGCGGGGGGAGACCCAGTACTTC	CASSIVLGRGETQYF
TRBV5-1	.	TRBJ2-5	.	TGCGCCAGCAGCCGGGCGACCGGTTTTCAGGAGACCCAGTACTTC	CASSRATGFQETQYF
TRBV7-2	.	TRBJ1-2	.	TGTGCCAGCAGCTTAGGTCCGGGGAACTATGGCTACACCTTC	CASSLGPGNYGYTF
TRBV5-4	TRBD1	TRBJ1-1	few	TGTGCCAGCAGCTTGGAGCAGGGGGCCAGGAGCCGTGAAGCTTTCTTT	CASSLEQGARSREAFF
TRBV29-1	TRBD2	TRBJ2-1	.	TGCAGCGTTGATGGCGGGAGCCACAATGAGCAGTTCTTC	CSVDGGSHNEQFF
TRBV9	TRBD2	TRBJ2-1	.	TGTGCCAGCAGCGTAGAAAGCGGGAAATACAATGAGCAGTTCTTC	CASSVESGKYNEQFF
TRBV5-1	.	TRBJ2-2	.	TGCGCCAGCAGCTTAAGGGGATGGGACACCGGGGAGCTGTTTTTT	CASSLRGWDTGELFF
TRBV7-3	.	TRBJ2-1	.	TGTGCCAGCAGCCCATCGCCCTTAGTGCATGAGCAGTTCTTC	CASSPSPLVHEQFF
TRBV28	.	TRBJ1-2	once	TGTGCCAGCAGTTTACGGGGACGGGGTGGCTACACCTTC	CASSLRGRGGYTF
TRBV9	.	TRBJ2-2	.	TGTGCCAGCGCCGGTGACGGTAACACCGGGGAGCTGTTTTTT	CASAGDGNTGELFF
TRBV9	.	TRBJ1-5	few	TGTGCCAGCAGCCGTGGACCGCTGCCCGACTGGCATCAGCCCCAGCATTTT	CASSRGPLPDWHQPQHF
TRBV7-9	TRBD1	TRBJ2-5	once	TGTGCCAGCAGCTTGTTGACAGGGCAAGAGACCCAGTACTTC	CASSLLTGQETQYF
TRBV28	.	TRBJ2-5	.	TGTGCCAGCAGTTTGGGGCAGTACGGAGAGACCCAGTACTTC	CASSLGQYGETQYF
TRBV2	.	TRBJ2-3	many	TGTGCCAGCTCAGGGGGGGCGGGAGATACGCAGTATTTT	CASSGGAGDTQYF
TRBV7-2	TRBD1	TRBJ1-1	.	TGTGCCAGCAGCATCAGACAGGGGAGGACTGAAGCTTTCTTT	CASSIRQGRTEAFF
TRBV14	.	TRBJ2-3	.	TGTGCCAGCAGCCCTCTGGGATCCCCCACAGATACGCAGTATTTT	CASSPLGSPTDTQYF
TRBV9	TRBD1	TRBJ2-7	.	TGTGCCAGCAGCGCCTCGGGACAGGGGTACGAGCAGTACTTC	CASSASGQGYEQYF
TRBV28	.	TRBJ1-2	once	TGTGCCAGCAGTTTAGAAGGCCGGGGACCGCATGGCTACACCTTC	CASSLEGRGPHGYTF
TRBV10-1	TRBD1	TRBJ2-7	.	TGCGCCAGCAGTGATGGGACAGGGACCTACGAGCAGTACTTC	CASSDGTGTYEQYF
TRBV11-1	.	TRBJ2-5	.	TGTGCCAGCAGCTCCATACGGGGGGCGGGAGCGAGGGAGACCCAGTACTTC	CASSSIRGAGARETQYF
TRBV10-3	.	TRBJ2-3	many	TGTGCCATCAGTGACGTCTCTTCATCGGGGCCAGGGGATACGCAGTATTTT	CAISDVSSSGPGDTQYF
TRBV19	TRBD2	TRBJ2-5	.	TGTGCCAGTAGTATAGTTTGGGCTAGCGGGTACCAAGAGACCCAGTACTTC	CASSIVWASGYQETQYF
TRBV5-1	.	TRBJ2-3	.	TGCGCCAGCAGCCTGGTCGCAGGTTATACAGATACGCAGTATTTT	CASSLVAGYTDTQYF
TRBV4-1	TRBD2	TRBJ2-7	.	TGCGCCAGCAGCCAGGCAACTAGCGGGAGCCCCTACGAGCAGTACTTC	CASSQATSGSPYEQYF
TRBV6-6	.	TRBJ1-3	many	TGTGCCAGCAAGGGGGGGCTTCTCTCTGGAAACACCATATATTTT	CASKGGLLSGNTIYF
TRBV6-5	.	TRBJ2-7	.	TGTGCCAGCAGCAACCTCTACGAGCAGTACTTC	CASSNLYEQYF
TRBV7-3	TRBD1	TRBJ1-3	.	TGTGCCAGCAGCCAAGGGGGCCGGGGAAACACCATATATTTT	CASSQGGRGNTIYF
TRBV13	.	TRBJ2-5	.	TGTGCCAGCAGCGGGACGCAACAAGAGACCCAGTACTTC	CASSGTQQETQYF
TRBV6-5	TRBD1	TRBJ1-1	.	TGTGCCAGCAGGTCCACCGGGACAGACATCGAAGCTTTCTTT	CASRSTGTDIEAFF
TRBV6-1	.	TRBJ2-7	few	TGTGCCACCGCCCGGGGTCAGGTCTACGAGCAGTACTTC	CATARGQVYEQYF